This T cell receptor (beta chain) originates from a study of CD8+CD57+ T cells in acquired aplastic anemia. Findings and limits, study-wide: Almost 30 shared CD8+ CDR3s appeared highly expressed within patients' immunodominant clones.

This CDR3 is built from 13 residues. CDR1 is MNHEY, CDR2 SMNVEV, per germline (reference sequence). Unmatched junction bases numbered 6, after V lost 5 bases and J lost 6 bases. Note on this clonotype: Its antigen is unknown.

CD8+CD57+ cell expansion had been shown by flow cytometry in patients chosen for sequencing. Every patient had severe acquired aplastic anemia. The template for TCR beta VDJ and CDR3 sequence profiling was genomic DNA. TCRdb re-called the reads with MiXCR, one entry per CDR3 protein. The sample lists roughly 250,000 distinct CDR3 sequences, 70% to 85% occurring once. J is TRBJ1-2 and V is TRBV27; 7 positions agree with TRBD1. The sequenced material came from sorted CD4+, CD8+, or CD8+CD57+ T cells (not recorded which) from PBMCs. The TCR sequence derives from a human donor with aplastic anemia. The CDR3 loop reads CASSPIDRDGYTF. The CDR3 coding sequence is TGTGCCAGCAGTCCCATAGACAGGGATGGCTACACCTTC.